These T cell receptor beta chains were read from a single sample in a study of cytomegalovirus exposure and HLA in healthy donors. The data were produced by immunoSEQ multiplex PCR, yet TCRdb's version contains in-frame clones alone and is incomplete. The sample holds 170,000 or so clones, 80% seen once. The sample was PBMCs. All receptors come from a man in his thirties or forties in good health and CMV-seropositive. Both conserved end residues are part of each CDR3. A D gene is named only where the DNA matches it firmly. A row's size may be missing; if present it is once, few, many or a size class.

clone_size: NA; j_call: TRBJ2-7; d_call: TRBD1; v_call: TRBV7-3; cdr3_nt: TGTGCCAGCAGCCCCCGACAGGGATCTCCCGAGCAGTACTTC; cdr3_aa: CASSPRQGSPEQYF
clone_size: NA; j_call: TRBJ1-2; d_call: NA; v_call: TRBV13; cdr3_nt: TGTGCCAGCAGCTTTGTTGGGGGCGCCGAGGGCTACACCTTC; cdr3_aa: CASSFVGGAEGYTF
clone_size: few; j_call: TRBJ1-1; d_call: NA; v_call: TRBV4-1; cdr3_nt: TGCGCCAGCAGCCAAGATCGTCGGGGGACCACTGAAGCTTTCTTT; cdr3_aa: CASSQDRRGTTEAFF
clone_size: NA; j_call: TRBJ2-7; d_call: NA; v_call: TRBV7-9; cdr3_nt: TGTGCCAGCAGCACGGGATCCTACGAGCAGTACTTC; cdr3_aa: CASSTGSYEQYF
clone_size: once; j_call: TRBJ1-2; d_call: NA; v_call: TRBV6-1; cdr3_nt: TGTGCCAGCAGTGAGGCAAGCTATGGCTACACCTTC; cdr3_aa: CASSEASYGYTF
clone_size: NA; j_call: TRBJ2-5; d_call: TRBD1; v_call: TRBV19; cdr3_nt: TGTGCCAGTAGTAGGGACAGGGGGCTGCGTGGAGAGACCCAGTACTTC; cdr3_aa: CASSRDRGLRGETQYF
clone_size: many; j_call: TRBJ1-1; d_call: NA; v_call: TRBV25-1; cdr3_nt: TGTGCCAGCAGTGAAAGGGGCACTGAAGCTTTCTTT; cdr3_aa: CASSERGTEAFF
clone_size: NA; j_call: TRBJ1-1; d_call: NA; v_call: TRBV6-5; cdr3_nt: TGTGCCAGCAGTTACAGGGGTCTCTACACTGAAGCTTTCTTT; cdr3_aa: CASSYRGLYTEAFF
clone_size: NA; j_call: TRBJ2-1; d_call: TRBD2; v_call: TRBV7-2; cdr3_nt: TGTGCCAGCAGCTTTAGCGGGGGGCAGTTCTTC; cdr3_aa: CASSFSGGQFF
clone_size: NA; j_call: TRBJ2-7; d_call: TRBD1; v_call: TRBV5-5; cdr3_nt: TGTGCCAGCAGCCGGGGACAGGGGAGCTCCTACGAGCAGTACTTC; cdr3_aa: CASSRGQGSSYEQYF
clone_size: once; j_call: TRBJ1-3; d_call: NA; v_call: TRBV5-6; cdr3_nt: TGTGCCAGCAGCCGCGGGACGGATGGAAACACCATATATTTT; cdr3_aa: CASSRGTDGNTIYF
clone_size: NA; j_call: TRBJ2-7; d_call: NA; v_call: TRBV9; cdr3_nt: TGTGCCAGCAGCGTAGAAGCTTTCCCTCGCGAGCAGTACTTC; cdr3_aa: CASSVEAFPREQYF
clone_size: few; j_call: TRBJ2-2; d_call: NA; v_call: TRBV6-5; cdr3_nt: TGTGCCAGTAGGGGTCTACCGACTGGGGAGCTGTTTTTT; cdr3_aa: CASRGLPTGELFF
clone_size: many; j_call: TRBJ2-1; d_call: NA; v_call: TRBV6-1; cdr3_nt: TGTGCCAGCAGTGGGGGAGAGGCCAATGAGCAGTTCTTC; cdr3_aa: CASSGGEANEQFF
clone_size: NA; j_call: TRBJ2-5; d_call: TRBD1; v_call: TRBV5-6; cdr3_nt: TGTGCCAGCAGCAAAACGGACAGGGTATCCTTACTGAGTATCGAGACCCAGTACTTC; cdr3_aa: CASSKTDRVSLLSIETQYF
clone_size: NA; j_call: TRBJ2-7; d_call: NA; v_call: TRBV13; cdr3_nt: TGTGCCAGCAGCCCCCCATTTGGCCGTACCTACGAGCAGTACTTC; cdr3_aa: CASSPPFGRTYEQYF
clone_size: once; j_call: TRBJ2-3; d_call: TRBD2; v_call: TRBV6-4; cdr3_nt: TGTGCCAGCAGTAGGACTAGCGGTAGCACAGATACGCAGTATTTT; cdr3_aa: CASSRTSGSTDTQYF
clone_size: NA; j_call: TRBJ1-2; d_call: TRBD1; v_call: TRBV27; cdr3_nt: TGTGCCAGCAGTTTGGGCAGGGGGAGTCTCTATGGCTACACCTTC; cdr3_aa: CASSLGRGSLYGYTF
clone_size: NA; j_call: TRBJ1-1; d_call: TRBD1; v_call: TRBV6-5; cdr3_nt: TGTGCCAGCAGTTACGATGGGACAGCCATGAACACTGAAGCTTTCTTT; cdr3_aa: CASSYDGTAMNTEAFF
clone_size: NA; j_call: TRBJ2-7; d_call: NA; v_call: TRBV18; cdr3_nt: TGTGCCAGCTCACCACCGAAAGGGACTGACTTTTACGAGCAGTACTTC; cdr3_aa: CASSPPKGTDFYEQYF
clone_size: NA; j_call: TRBJ2-7; d_call: NA; v_call: TRBV4-1; cdr3_nt: TGCGCCAGCAGCGCTCAGGAAATCGGAAGGTACGAGCAGTACTTC; cdr3_aa: CASSAQEIGRYEQYF
clone_size: NA; j_call: TRBJ2-7; d_call: NA; v_call: TRBV5-6; cdr3_nt: TGTGCCAGCAGCTTGGGAAGCCCTAGGCGTGGCTACGAGCAGTACTTC; cdr3_aa: CASSLGSPRRGYEQYF
clone_size: NA; j_call: TRBJ2-1; d_call: TRBD1; v_call: TRBV7-9; cdr3_nt: TGTGCCAGCAGTCTAGCAGGACAGGGGGCGCGAAATGAGCAGTTCTTC; cdr3_aa: CASSLAGQGARNEQFF
clone_size: NA; j_call: TRBJ2-7; d_call: NA; v_call: TRBV29-1; cdr3_nt: TGCAGCGTTGAGGGACATCGGTACCCCTACGAGCAGTACTTC; cdr3_aa: CSVEGHRYPYEQYF
clone_size: NA; j_call: TRBJ2-7; d_call: NA; v_call: TRBV20-1; cdr3_nt: TGCAGTGCTAGAGGAGGGTACGAGCAGTACTTC; cdr3_aa: CSARGGYEQYF
clone_size: NA; j_call: TRBJ2-7; d_call: TRBD1; v_call: TRBV6-5; cdr3_nt: TGTGCCAGCAGTTACAACAGGGGGCTCGACGCTACGGGGCAGTACTTC; cdr3_aa: CASSYNRGLDATGQYF
clone_size: NA; j_call: TRBJ2-1; d_call: NA; v_call: TRBV9; cdr3_nt: TGTGCCAGCAACCCCTACGGGGGAACCCAAGAGCAGTTCTTC; cdr3_aa: CASNPYGGTQEQFF
clone_size: few; j_call: TRBJ2-1; d_call: TRBD2; v_call: TRBV6-1; cdr3_nt: TGTGCCAGCACCGAGACTCGCGGGAGGGCATATGAGCAGTTCTTC; cdr3_aa: CASTETRGRAYEQFF
clone_size: NA; j_call: TRBJ2-7; d_call: NA; v_call: TRBV4-1; cdr3_nt: TGCGCCAGCAGCCAACAGGGGAACCAATACGAGCAGTACTTC; cdr3_aa: CASSQQGNQYEQYF
clone_size: NA; j_call: TRBJ2-7; d_call: NA; v_call: TRBV6-6; cdr3_nt: TGTGCCAGCAGTTACCTCCTTGAGAAGCATAAGTACGAGCAGTACTTC; cdr3_aa: CASSYLLEKHKYEQYF
clone_size: NA; j_call: TRBJ2-3; d_call: TRBD2; v_call: TRBV7-9; cdr3_nt: TGTGCCAGCAGCTTAGTGGTCGGGGGGACAGATACGCAGTATTTT; cdr3_aa: CASSLVVGGTDTQYF
clone_size: NA; j_call: TRBJ1-4; d_call: TRBD1; v_call: TRBV28; cdr3_nt: TGTGCCAGCAGCCCTACAGGGGGAGATAATGAAAAACTGTTTTTT; cdr3_aa: CASSPTGGDNEKLFF
clone_size: NA; j_call: TRBJ2-5; d_call: TRBD1; v_call: TRBV6-5; cdr3_nt: TGTGCCAGCAGCTTACAGGGGCGCCCATTGGAGACCCAGTACTTC; cdr3_aa: CASSLQGRPLETQYF
clone_size: NA; j_call: TRBJ1-3; d_call: TRBD1; v_call: TRBV28; cdr3_nt: TGTGCCAGCAGACTTGACAGGGAAAGAAACACCATATATTTT; cdr3_aa: CASRLDRERNTIYF
clone_size: few; j_call: TRBJ2-3; d_call: NA; v_call: TRBV27; cdr3_nt: NA; cdr3_aa: CASSSSTSGGPDTQYF
clone_size: NA; j_call: TRBJ1-4; d_call: TRBD1; v_call: TRBV27; cdr3_nt: TGTGCCAGCAGTCCGATCGGGACAGAGGAAAATGAAAAACTGTTTTTT; cdr3_aa: CASSPIGTEENEKLFF
clone_size: once; j_call: TRBJ2-2; d_call: NA; v_call: TRBV5-1; cdr3_nt: TGCGCCAGCAGCTTGGGAGGCAGGGCGAACACCGGGGAGCTGTTTTTT; cdr3_aa: CASSLGGRANTGELFF
clone_size: NA; j_call: TRBJ2-5; d_call: NA; v_call: TRBV4-1; cdr3_nt: TGCGCCAGCAGCCAAGATGAAGCGTACCAAGAGACCCAGTACTTC; cdr3_aa: CASSQDEAYQETQYF
clone_size: NA; j_call: TRBJ2-5; d_call: NA; v_call: TRBV20-1; cdr3_nt: TGCAGTGCAGCCCAAGAGACCCAGTACTTC; cdr3_aa: CSAAQETQYF
clone_size: NA; j_call: TRBJ2-7; d_call: TRBD2; v_call: TRBV6-1; cdr3_nt: TGTGCCAGCAGTGCACTAACTAGCGGGAGACCCGAGCAGTACTTC; cdr3_aa: CASSALTSGRPEQYF
clone_size: NA; j_call: TRBJ1-2; d_call: NA; v_call: TRBV6-6; cdr3_nt: TGTGCCAGCAGTTACAGGGGGTATGGCTACACCTTC; cdr3_aa: CASSYRGYGYTF
clone_size: NA; j_call: TRBJ1-1; d_call: TRBD1; v_call: TRBV5-1; cdr3_nt: TGCGCCAGCAGCTTGGGGCAGGGGGCGCGCGGCACTGAAGCTTTCTTT; cdr3_aa: CASSLGQGARGTEAFF
clone_size: once; j_call: TRBJ2-3; d_call: TRBD2; v_call: TRBV15; cdr3_nt: TGTGCCACCAGCAGAGTCCGGGCCGGGACTAGCGGGAGAGATACGCAGTATTTT; cdr3_aa: CATSRVRAGTSGRDTQYF
clone_size: NA; j_call: TRBJ1-3; d_call: TRBD1; v_call: TRBV5-6; cdr3_nt: TGTGCCAGCAGCCCAACAGGGGTCGGAAACACCATATATTTT; cdr3_aa: CASSPTGVGNTIYF
clone_size: NA; j_call: TRBJ1-5; d_call: TRBD1; v_call: TRBV6-6; cdr3_nt: TGTGCCAGCAGTGAGACAGGGGGCGACGGGCCCCAGCATTTT; cdr3_aa: CASSETGGDGPQHF
clone_size: NA; j_call: TRBJ2-7; d_call: NA; v_call: TRBV2; cdr3_nt: TGTGCCAGCAGTCGACAGTCAACCTACGAGCAGTACTTC; cdr3_aa: CASSRQSTYEQYF
clone_size: NA; j_call: TRBJ2-7; d_call: TRBD2; v_call: TRBV14; cdr3_nt: TGTGCCAGCAGCCAACCATCCAGCGGGAGGGGAACCCCCTACGAGCAGTACTTC; cdr3_aa: CASSQPSSGRGTPYEQYF
clone_size: NA; j_call: TRBJ2-5; d_call: TRBD2; v_call: TRBV4-3; cdr3_nt: TGCGCCAGCAGCCCTAGGACTAGCGGTGAGACCCAGTACTTC; cdr3_aa: CASSPRTSGETQYF
clone_size: NA; j_call: TRBJ2-1; d_call: TRBD1; v_call: TRBV19; cdr3_nt: TGTGCCAGTAGCGGAGGAGCCGGGACAGGGAACTTCTTC; cdr3_aa: CASSGGAGTGNFF
clone_size: NA; j_call: TRBJ1-2; d_call: NA; v_call: TRBV2; cdr3_nt: TGTGCCAGCAGTAAAAATGCCGGTAGCTATGGCTACACCTTC; cdr3_aa: CASSKNAGSYGYTF